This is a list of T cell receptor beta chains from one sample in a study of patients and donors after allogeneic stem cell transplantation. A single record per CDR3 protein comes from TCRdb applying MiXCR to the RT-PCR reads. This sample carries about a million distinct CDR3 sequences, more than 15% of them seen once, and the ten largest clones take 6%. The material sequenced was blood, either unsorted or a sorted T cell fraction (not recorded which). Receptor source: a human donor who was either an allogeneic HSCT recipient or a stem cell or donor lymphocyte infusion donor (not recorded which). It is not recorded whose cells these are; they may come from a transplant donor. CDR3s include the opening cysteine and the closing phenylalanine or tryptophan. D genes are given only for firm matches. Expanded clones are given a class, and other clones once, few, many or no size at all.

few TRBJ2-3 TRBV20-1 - CSANRGAATDTQYF TGCAGTGCTAACCGGGGGGCGGCCACAGATACGCAGTATTTT
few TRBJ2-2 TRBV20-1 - CSARDLKEGNTGELFF TGCAGTGCTAGAGATCTCAAGGAGGGAAACACCGGGGAGCTGTTTTTT
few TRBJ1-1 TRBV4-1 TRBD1 CASSQAMDRIMNSDTEAFF TGCGCCAGCAGCCAAGCGATGGACAGGATAATGAATTCGGACACTGAAGCTTTCTTT
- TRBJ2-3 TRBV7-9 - CASSNENRFSTDTQYF TGTGCCAGCAGCAACGAGAACCGATTTAGCACAGATACGCAGTATTTT
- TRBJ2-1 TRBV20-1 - CSARKGGSYNEQFF TGCAGTGCTAGAAAGGGGGGCTCCTACAATGAGCAGTTCTTC
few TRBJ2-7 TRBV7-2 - CASSLYWDMSSYEQYF TGTGCCAGCAGCTTATATTGGGACATGAGCTCCTACGAGCAGTACTTC
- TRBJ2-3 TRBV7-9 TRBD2 CASRAGTRSDTQYF TGTGCCAGCAGGGCCGGGACTAGGTCAGATACGCAGTATTTT
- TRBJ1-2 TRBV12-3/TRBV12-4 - CASSSLGGHEGGYGYTF TGTGCCAGCAGTTCCTTGGGAGGACACGAGGGCGGTTATGGCTACACCTTC
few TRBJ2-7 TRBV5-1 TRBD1 CASRSGTGGSNEQYF TGCGCCAGCAGGTCCGGGACAGGGGGCTCTAACGAGCAGTACTTC
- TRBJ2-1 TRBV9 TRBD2 CASSVVAGVEQFF TGTGCCAGCAGCGTAGTGGCGGGGGTTGAGCAGTTCTTC
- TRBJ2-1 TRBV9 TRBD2 CASSPQREVHEQFF TGTGCCAGCAGCCCCCAGCGGGAGGTCCATGAGCAGTTCTTC
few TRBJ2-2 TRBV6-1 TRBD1 CASSRDRDRELFF TGTGCCAGCAGTCGGGACAGGGACCGGGAGCTGTTTTTT
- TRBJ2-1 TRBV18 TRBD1 CASSPGTGVNYNEQFF TGTGCCAGCTCACCAGGGACAGGGGTAAACTACAATGAGCAGTTCTTC
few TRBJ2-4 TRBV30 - CAWSVRRQNIQYF TGTGCCTGGAGTGTACGGAGACAGAACATTCAGTACTTC
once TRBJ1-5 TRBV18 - CASSPYLRVGNQPQHF TGTGCCAGCTCACCATATCTCAGGGTTGGCAATCAGCCCCAGCATTTT
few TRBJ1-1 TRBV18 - CASSPQGNIAAFF TGTGCCAGCTCACCACAAGGGAACATAGCCGCTTTCTTT
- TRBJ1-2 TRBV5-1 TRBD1 CASSLAGGQAYGYTF TGCGCCAGCAGCCTTGCCGGGGGACAGGCCTATGGCTACACCTTC
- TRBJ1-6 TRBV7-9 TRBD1 CASSSRDRRNSPLHF TGTGCCAGCAGCTCCAGGGACAGGCGGAATTCACCCCTCCACTTT
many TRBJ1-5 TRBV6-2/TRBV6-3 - CASSYIQGWNQPQHF TGTGCCAGCAGTTACATCCAGGGGTGGAATCAGCCCCAGCATTTT
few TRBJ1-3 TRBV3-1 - CASSQVGTTGNTIYF TGTGCCAGCAGCCAAGTGGGCACGACTGGAAACACCATATATTTT
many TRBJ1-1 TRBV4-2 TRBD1 CASSQDRTGEAFF TGTGCCAGCAGCCAAGACCGGACAGGTGAAGCTTTCTTT
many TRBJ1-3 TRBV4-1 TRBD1 CASSQTGTGAGNTIYF TGCGCCAGCAGCCAAACCGGGACAGGGGCTGGAAACACCATATATTTT
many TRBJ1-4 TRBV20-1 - CSARSSARPNEKLFF TGCAGTGCTAGGTCCTCCGCTCGGCCGAATGAAAAACTGTTTTTT
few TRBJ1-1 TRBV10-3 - CAINQGMNTEAFF TGTGCCATCAACCAGGGCATGAACACTGAAGCTTTCTTT
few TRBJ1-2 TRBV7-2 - CASSFLNRADYGYTF TGTGCCAGCAGCTTTTTAAACAGGGCGGACTATGGCTACACCTTC
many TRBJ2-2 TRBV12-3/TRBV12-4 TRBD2 CASSAKTSRRFF TGTGCCAGCAGTGCTAAGACTAGCCGACGGTTTTTT
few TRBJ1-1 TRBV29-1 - CSVAIHSKNTEAFF TGCAGCGTTGCTATACATTCCAAGAACACTGAAGCTTTCTTT
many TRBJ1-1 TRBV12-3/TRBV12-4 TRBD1 CASSSRGRNTEAFF TGTGCCAGCAGTTCCAGGGGGCGAAACACTGAAGCTTTCTTT
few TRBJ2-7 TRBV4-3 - CASSQETRYEQYF TGCGCCAGCAGCCAAGAGACACGCTACGAGCAGTACTTC
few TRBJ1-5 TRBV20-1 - CSARGNGGQPQHF TGCAGTGCTAGAGGGAACGGCGGACAGCCCCAGCATTTT
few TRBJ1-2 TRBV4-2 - CASSQDLLGTYGYTF TGTGCCAGCAGCCAAGATTTGCTGGGAACCTATGGCTACACCTTC
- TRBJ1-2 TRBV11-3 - CASSLREGGDYGYTF TGTGCCAGCAGCTTACGGGAAGGAGGTGACTATGGCTACACCTTC
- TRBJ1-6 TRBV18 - CASSPAGNSPLHF TGTGCCAGCTCACCAGCGGGGAATTCACCCCTCCACTTT
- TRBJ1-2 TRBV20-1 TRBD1 CSARAPDRGYGYTF TGCAGTGCTAGGGCTCCGGACAGGGGCTATGGCTACACCTTC
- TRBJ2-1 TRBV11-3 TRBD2 CASSLDPTSLDEQFF TGTGCCAGCAGCTTAGATCCGACTAGCTTGGATGAGCAGTTCTTC
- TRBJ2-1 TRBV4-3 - CASSQEGRGGGNEQFF TGCGCCAGCAGCCAAGAAGGGAGGGGGGGTGGCAATGAGCAGTTCTTC
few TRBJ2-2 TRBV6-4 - CASKNGPNTGELFF TGTGCCAGCAAAAACGGGCCGAACACCGGGGAGCTGTTTTTT
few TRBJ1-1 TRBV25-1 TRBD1 CASRGISTGIDTEAFF TGTGCCAGCAGGGGCATTTCGACAGGGATCGACACTGAAGCTTTCTTT
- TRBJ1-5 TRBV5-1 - CASSPYGGQPQHF TGCGCCAGCAGCCCTTACGGAGGTCAGCCCCAGCATTTT
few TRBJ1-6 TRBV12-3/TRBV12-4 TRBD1 CASSLRGTGGNSPLHF TGTGCCAGCAGTCTACGGGGGACAGGGGGAAATTCACCCCTCCACTTT
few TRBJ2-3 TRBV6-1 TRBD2 CASTGTSGSWDTQYF TGTGCCAGCACCGGGACTAGCGGTTCTTGGGATACGCAGTATTTT
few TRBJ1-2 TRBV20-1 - CSALLGGSNYGYTF TGCAGTGCCCTCCTGGGAGGCTCTAACTATGGCTACACCTTC
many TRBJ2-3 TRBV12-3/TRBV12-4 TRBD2 CASSSGRASTDTQYF TGTGCCAGCAGCTCCGGGAGGGCTAGCACAGATACGCAGTATTTT
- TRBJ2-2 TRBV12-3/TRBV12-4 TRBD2 CASTLSGNAGELFF TGTGCCAGCACCCTCAGCGGGAATGCCGGGGAGCTGTTTTTT
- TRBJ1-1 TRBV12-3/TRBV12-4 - CASIQLGLNTEAFF TGTGCCAGCATTCAACTGGGATTGAACACTGAAGCTTTCTTT
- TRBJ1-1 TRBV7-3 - CASSPGPGTFEAFF TGTGCCAGCAGCCCCGGACCCGGGACTTTTGAAGCTTTCTTT
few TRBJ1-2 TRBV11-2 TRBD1 CASIEIIENRGFGYTF TGTGCCAGCATCGAAATAATAGAAAACAGGGGTTTCGGCTACACCTTC
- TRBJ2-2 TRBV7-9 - CASSLGAVNTGELFF TGTGCCAGCAGCTTAGGGGCAGTGAACACCGGGGAGCTGTTTTTT